The 15 T cell receptor beta chains below come from one sample, sequenced in a study of shared clonotypes between healthy human individuals. Sequencing used immunoSEQ multiplex PCR; TCRdb keeps in-frame clones, though not all of them. The sample includes around 2.3 million clones, under 97% of them seen just once. Sequencing was done on a sample of naive CD4+ T cells sorted from blood. Subset specified: CD45RA+ positively selected. These TCRs come from a man between 18 and 29 years old in good health.

This rearrangement joins TRBV18 to TRBJ2-7; 7 bases fit TRBD1. The CDR3 totals 17 residues. Germline CDR1 reads KGHSH; CDR2 reads LQKENI. J gave up 2 bases and V 6 bases, and 16 bases lay outside the gene matches. The CDR3 DNA follows: TGTGCCAGCTCCATCGCTCTACAGGGGATGGGCGCCTACGAGCAGTACTTC. Amino acid sequence: CASSIALQGMGAYEQYF.

This clone was picked up one time. This chain links TRBV11-1 with TRBJ2-1; D tentatively fits TRBD1 or TRBD2 (6 bases each). The CDR3 has 15 amino acids. Trimming took 0 bases from V and 9 from J, leaving 15 bases between them. Germline V gene sequence: CDR1 SGHAT, CDR2 FQDESV (reference sequence). CDR3 loop: CASSLAGGQLREQFF. The CDR3 bases are TGTGCCAGCAGCTTAGCGGGGGGCCAGCTCCGTGAGCAGTTCTTC. The variable domain in full, with the rest retrieved from reference TRBV11-1 and TRBJ2-1, is EAEVAQSPRYKITEKSQAVAFWCDPISGHATLYWYRQILGQGPELLVQFQDESVVDDSQLPKDRFSAERLKGVDSTLKIQPAELGDSAMYLCASSLAGGQLREQFFGPGTRLTVL.

This sequence joins TRBV5-1 and TRBJ1-2; TRBD1 agrees at 7 bases. V was pared by 4 bases and J by 3 bases, with 15 bases of the junction left unmatched. This CDR3 is built from 17 residues. The V gene's germline CDR1 is SGHRS and CDR2 YFSETQ. The CDR3 spells CASSLLPTGTGDYGYTF. The DNA for the CDR3 is TGCGCCAGCAGCCTCCTTCCGACAGGGACGGGGGACTATGGCTACACCTTC.

The chain uses TRBV10-3 and TRBJ1-5; 8 nucleotides match TRBD1. V shed 7 bases and J 3 bases; nucleotides not matched to a gene: 11. From germline, CDR1 is ENHRY and CDR2 SYGVKD. CDR3 length equals 16 residues. The CDR3 coding sequence is TGTGCCATCAATCCAATCGACAGGGGTACCAATCAGCCCCAGCATTTT. Protein sequence: CAINPIDRGTNQPQHF.

The J gene is TRBJ1-5, the V gene TRBV18, with a tentative D call TRBD1 (5 bases). The V end lost 5 bases, the J end lost 9 bases, and 29 bases lay between the germline ends. There are 18 residues in the CDR3. Germline CDR1 reads KGHSH; CDR2 reads LQKENI. The CDR3 coding sequence is TGTGCCAGCTCATCACAGCTCTTGACAGATTCTAGAATGGGGCCCCAGCATTTT. As protein: CASSSQLLTDSRMGPQHF.

The genes are TRBV2 and TRBJ1-2; D gene uncertain. Trimming removed 7 bases at V and 4 bases at J, with 13 bases between. This CDR3 is built from 13 residues. Germline loops: CDR1 SNHLY, CDR2 FYNNEI. CDR3 nucleotides: TGTGCCAGCACTAGGACGGCGCCCTATGGCTACACCTTC. It codes for CASTRTAPYGYTF.

The chain combines TRBV29-1 with TRBJ1-4; D gene unclear. CDR3 size: 14 residues. Trimming shortened V by 7 bases and J by 4 bases, and 16 bases separated the two germline ends. The germline CDR1 and CDR2 sequences are SQVTM and ANQGSEA. The CDR3 spells CSAGEGTSNEKLFF. The CDR3 DNA reads as TGCAGCGCCGGGGAGGGCACTAGTAATGAAAAACTGTTTTTT.

The J gene is TRBJ2-7, the V gene TRBV13; TRBD2 matches at 10 bases. Germline trimming cut 8 bases from V and 4 bases from J; bases unmatched to any gene: 8. The V gene's germline CDR1 is PRHDT and CDR2 FYEKMQ (reference sequence). The CDR3 has 14 amino acids. For the CDR3, the DNA is TGTGCCAGCCGAAAAGCGGGAGGGAATTACGAGCAGTACTTC. Translating it yields CASRKAGGNYEQYF.

On this clone itself: Because the CDR3's place on the DNA is in doubt, the DNA is left out and the CDR3 is given as listed by TCRdb. This chain joins TRBV21-1 and TRBJ1-5; TRBD1 reflects the table's D call only, with no check against the DNA. TRBV21-1 is labeled a pseudogene. The CDR3 is made up of 16 amino acids, end residues included. CDR3 in amino acids: CASSKVGQGIHQPQHF.

The chain combines TRBV5-1 with TRBJ2-7; 12 bases fit TRBD2. CDR3 length: 15 amino acids. After removal of 6 bases from V and 0 bases from J, the junction contained 4 bases not matched to a gene. The germline gives CDR1 SGHRS, CDR2 YFSETQ. The CDR3 DNA follows: TGCGCCAGCAACCTAGCGGGAGGGAGCTCCTACGAGCAGTACTTC. Translation: CASNLAGGSSYEQYF.

The chain employs TRBV18 and TRBJ1-3; D remains unclear. Germline-derived CDR1 and CDR2 are KGHSH and LQKENI. Deletions cut 2 bases from V and 0 bases from J, with 14 bases between. The length of the CDR3 is 17 residues. The CDR3 region has the DNA TGTGCCAGCTCACCATCCCCCCCGAATCTCTCTGGAAACACCATATATTTT. This codes for CASSPSPPNLSGNTIYF.

The rearrangement links TRBV4-1 to TRBJ1-6, with 9 bases that match TRBD1. The CDR3 sequence is 16 residues long. V gave up 1 base and J gave up 8 bases; unmatched junction bases: 6. Germline values: CDR1 MGHRA, CDR2 YSYEKL. CDR3 nucleotide sequence: TGCGCCAGCAGCCAAGGACAGGGGGTTAGGGATTCACCCCTCCACTTT. It translates to CASSQGQGVRDSPLHF.

V and J are TRBV5-7 and TRBJ1-5; tentatively, D is TRBD1 (6 bases). TRBV5-7 is treated as an ORF (open reading frame) with a function not yet certain. The CDR3 runs to 18 residues. Trimming shortened V by 3 bases and J by 4 bases, and 23 bases separated the two germline ends. The CDR3 nucleotides read TGTGCCAGCAGCTGGCGGGACACCCGGTATGAAACAAATCAGCCCCAGCATTTT. It translates to CASSWRDTRYETNQPQHF.

V and J are TRBV5-7 and TRBJ2-1; 15 bases match TRBD2. TRBV5-7 is reported as an ORF; its role is uncertain. Losses at the gene ends were 4 bases for V and 7 bases for J; bases not matched to a gene: 12. The CDR3 sequence is 18 residues long. The CDR3 sequence is CASSVFPAGTSGGNEQFF. CDR3 bases: TGTGCCAGCAGCGTCTTCCCCGCCGGGACTAGCGGGGGGAATGAGCAGTTCTTC.

CDR3 amino acids: CASSFNPDSGTTEAFF. The CDR3 DNA follows: TGTGCCAGCAGTTTCAACCCGGATTCTGGAACCACTGAAGCTTTCTTT. V gene TRBV27 combines with J gene TRBJ1-1; D is unresolved. From germline, CDR1 is MNHEY and CDR2 SMNVEV (reference sequence). The CDR3 consists of 16 residues. The V gene lost 3 bases and the J gene lost 4 bases, with 18 bases spanning the gap.